These 31 T cell receptor beta chains share one sample of origin, sequenced in a study of blood T cell repertoires in COVID-19. Repertoires were generated with immunoSEQ multiplex PCR, while TCRdb's copy carries only in-frame clones and drops some. The data hold approximately 260,000 clones, with approximately 83% observed a single time. The sequenced sample was PBMCs or T cells enriched from blood (not recorded which). All receptors derive from a man aged 50-59 years who had recovered from COVID-19.

CDR3 amino acids: CASSSTGELFF. Written as DNA, the CDR3 is TGTGCCAGCAGTTCGACCGGGGAGCTGTTTTTT. This sequence joins TRBV28 and TRBJ2-2; D call uncertain. The length of the CDR3 is 11 residues. With 4 bases removed from V and 5 bases from J, the gap between germline ends came to 2 bases. The germline CDR1 and CDR2 sequences are MDHEN and SYDVKM. Full variable domain (outside the CDR3, taken from reference TRBV28 and TRBJ2-2): DVKVTQSSRYLVKRTGEKVFLECVQDMDHENMFWYRQDPGLGLRLIYFSYDVKMKEKGDIPEGYSVSREKKERFSLILESASTNQTSMYLCASSSTGELFFGEGSRLTVL.

The V and J genes are TRBV5-1 and TRBJ1-1; perhaps TRBD1 as D (6 bases). CDR1 is SGHRS and CDR2 is YFSETQ in the germline V gene. Trimming left V 0 bases short and J 6 bases short, with 18 bases between. The CDR3 contains 16 residues. In DNA, the CDR3 is TGCGCCAGCAGCTTGGAGCGGGGGGCGCGGTACGCTGAAGCTTTCTTT. This codes for CASSLERGARYAEAFF.

This chain connects TRBV18 to TRBJ2-7; D remains unclear. The CDR3 totals 13 residues. Germline lookup yields CDR1 KGHSH and CDR2 LQKENI. V lost 3 bases, J lost 7 bases, and 13 bases lay in between. The CDR3 DNA sequence: TGTGCCAGCTCACCGAGCCTGATAAAGGAGCAGTACTTC. Amino acids: CASSPSLIKEQYF.

This sequence joins TRBV6-5 and TRBJ2-1, with 9 bases matching TRBD2. The CDR3 covers 14 residues. Per germline, CDR1 MNHEY and CDR2 SVGAGI. V dropped 6 bases and J dropped 7; count of bases not matched to a gene: 7. The CDR3: CASRLAGEGNEQFF. The DNA for the CDR3 is TGTGCCAGCAGGTTAGCGGGAGAAGGAAATGAGCAGTTCTTC.

On this clone itself: Because the CDR3's place on the DNA is in doubt, the DNA is left out and the CDR3 is given as listed by TCRdb. This chain joins TRBV28 and TRBJ1-1. The CDR3 comprises 14 residues, both ends counted. Looked up from germline, CDR1 is MDHEN and CDR2 is SYDVKM. The CDR3 is CASSSSGRNTEAFF.

The chain couples TRBV29-1 to TRBJ1-1, with D perhaps TRBD1 (6 bases). This CDR3 contains 14 residues. CDR1 is SQVTM and CDR2 is ANQGSEA in the germline V gene. Trimming stripped 7 bases from V and 1 base from J, with 16 bases between. The CDR3 DNA reads as TGCAGCGCTACACCCCGACAGGCGAACACTGAAGCTTTCTTT. Translating gives CSATPRQANTEAFF. Filled out from reference TRBV29-1 and TRBJ1-1, the complete variable domain reads SAVISQKPSRDICQRGTSLTIQCQVDSQVTMMFWYRQQPGQSLTLIATANQGSEATYESGFVIDKFPISRPNLTFSTLTVSNMSPEDSSIYLCSATPRQANTEAFFGQGTRLTVV.

Regarding this clone: At the DNA level, this CDR3 is encoded by other sequences in the same sample as well. The chain uses TRBV18 and TRBJ2-5, with D perhaps matching TRBD1 (6 bases). Looked up from germline, CDR1 is KGHSH and CDR2 is LQKENI. The CDR3 length is 13 residues. V was cut by 3 bases and J by 2 bases, with 7 bases left in between. This CDR3 reads CASSPTGQETQYF. CDR3 in DNA: TGTGCCAGCTCACCGACAGGTCAAGAGACCCAGTACTTC.

The V gene is TRBV19, the J gene TRBJ1-5, with TRBD1 as a possible D gene (5 bases). This CDR3 spans 14 amino acids. Trimming cost V 5 bases and J 2 bases, with 10 bases left between them. Germline V gene sequence: CDR1 LNHDA, CDR2 SQIVND (reference sequence). The CDR3 spells CASSQGRGNQPQHF. The DNA for the CDR3 is TGTGCCAGTAGTCAGGGAAGAGGCAATCAGCCCCAGCATTTT.

The chain employs TRBV5-4 and TRBJ2-3; 7 nucleotides match TRBD2. Unmatched junction bases numbered 6, after V lost 3 bases and J lost 2 bases. This CDR3 has 15 amino acids. In germline, CDR1 is SGHNT, CDR2 YYREEE (reference sequence). In DNA form, the CDR3 reads TGTGCCAGCAGCTCTTGGAGCGGGAACACAGATACGCAGTATTTT. It translates to CASSSWSGNTDTQYF.

V is TRBV7-8 and J is TRBJ2-5, with D perhaps matching TRBD1 (5 bases). The V gene's germline CDR1 is SGHVS and CDR2 FQNEAQ. Trimming cost V 5 bases and J 5 bases, with 9 bases left between them. The CDR3 is made up of 12 amino acids. CDR3 bases: TGTGCCAGCAGCCAGCCAGGGGAGACCCAGTACTTC. Protein product: CASSQPGETQYF.

V usage is TRBV18 and J usage is TRBJ1-5; 8 bases align to TRBD1. The CDR3 covers 17 residues. The ends lost 3 bases at V and 0 bases at J; junction bases unmatched: 7. Germline lookup yields CDR1 KGHSH and CDR2 LQKENI. The CDR3 protein is CASSPDRVVYSNQPQHF. CDR3 DNA sequence: TGTGCCAGCTCACCGGACAGGGTAGTTTATAGCAATCAGCCCCAGCATTTT.

The V gene is TRBV28, the J gene TRBJ2-3; 10 bases agree with TRBD2. The CDR3 has 13 amino acids. V gave up 10 bases and J gave up 5 bases; unmatched junction bases: 6. Germline V gene lookup returns CDR1 MDHEN and CDR2 SYDVKM. Here the CDR3 reads CATAGTSEDTQYF. CDR3 nucleotides: TGTGCCACCGCCGGGACTAGCGAAGATACGCAGTATTTT. Looking up the rest from reference TRBV28 and TRBJ2-3 gives the full variable domain: DVKVTQSSRYLVKRTGEKVFLECVQDMDHENMFWYRQDPGLGLRLIYFSYDVKMKEKGDIPEGYSVSREKKERFSLILESASTNQTSMYLCATAGTSEDTQYFGPGTRLTVL.

The chain recombines TRBV2 with TRBJ2-4, with D possibly matching TRBD2 (6 bases). Looked up from germline, CDR1 is SNHLY and CDR2 is FYNNEI. V was cut by 5 bases and J by 3 bases, with 14 bases left in between. This CDR3 is 15 amino acids long. Written as DNA, the CDR3 is TGTGCCAGCAGTTTAGGGGACTTGATCAAAAACATTCAGTACTTC. Translation: CASSLGDLIKNIQYF. The variable domain in full, with the rest retrieved from reference TRBV2 and TRBJ2-4, is EPEVTQTPSHQVTQMGQEVILRCVPISNHLYFYWYRQILGQKVEFLVSFYNNEISEKSEIFDDQFSVERPDGSNFTLKIRSTKLEDSAMYFCASSLGDLIKNIQYFGAGTRLSVL.

This clone was seen only a few times. The chain carries TRBV7-3 and TRBJ2-7; D possibly corresponds to TRBD2 (6 bases). Trimming removed 5 bases at V and 6 bases at J, with 14 bases between. This CDR3 comprises 13 residues. Germline V CDR1 and CDR2: SGHTA, FQGTGA. The DNA for the CDR3 is TGTGCCAGCAGCGCACGGCTAGCGACCGAGCAGTACTTC. It yields the protein CASSARLATEQYF.

This clone was seen a handful of times. This rearrangement joins TRBV7-9 to TRBJ2-5, with D maybe TRBD2 (6 bases). This CDR3 has 16 amino acids. Germline V CDR1 and CDR2: SEHNR, FQNEAQ (reference sequence). Trimming took 7 bases from V and 2 from J, leaving 20 bases between them. The CDR3 bases are TGTGCCAGCACCCCCCTCGCGGGACTTGGTCAAGAGACCCAGTACTTC. Encoded protein: CASTPLAGLGQETQYF.

The genes are TRBV7-3 and TRBJ2-1, with 9 bases that match TRBD1. Looked up from germline, CDR1 is SGHTA and CDR2 is FQGTGA. The CDR3 sequence is 16 residues long. The ends lost 1 base at V and 3 bases at J; junction bases unmatched: 4. The CDR3 sequence: CASSLRTGGNYNEQFF. The CDR3 region has the DNA TGTGCCAGCAGCTTAAGAACAGGGGGCAACTACAATGAGCAGTTCTTC.

CDR3 sequence reads: CASSLEWPNYEQYF. CDR3 bases: TGTGCCAGCAGCTTAGAGTGGCCAAACTACGAGCAGTACTTC. The rearrangement joins TRBV11-1 to TRBJ2-7, with no clear D. The CDR3 runs 14 residues. CDR1 and CDR2 from the germline V gene are SGHAT and FQDESV (reference sequence). Trimming stripped 1 base from V and 3 bases from J, with 10 bases between.

The chain has TRBV6-5 and TRBJ1-2; 7 bases match TRBD1. This CDR3 comprises 14 residues. Germline V gene data show CDR1 as MNHEY and CDR2 as SVGAGI. V lost 5 bases, J lost 4 bases, and 7 bases stayed unmatched. The CDR3 nucleotides are TGTGCCAGCAGTCGTGACAGGGTGGCCTATGGCTACACCTTC. Its protein product is CASSRDRVAYGYTF.

This clone was seen only a few times. The chain employs TRBV29-1 and TRBJ1-3; 10 bases agree with TRBD1. Losses at the gene ends were 2 bases for V and 5 bases for J; bases not matched to a gene: 9. The CDR3 totals 16 residues. Germline lookup yields CDR1 SQVTM and CDR2 ANQGSEA. The CDR3 nucleotides read TGCAGCGTTGAATTAATGAGACAGGGGGCGAGAAACACCATATATTTT. It translates to CSVELMRQGARNTIYF. Based on the CDR3 plus reference TRBV29-1 and TRBJ1-3, the full variable domain is SAVISQKPSRDICQRGTSLTIQCQVDSQVTMMFWYRQQPGQSLTLIATANQGSEATYESGFVIDKFPISRPNLTFSTLTVSNMSPEDSSIYLCSVELMRQGARNTIYFGEGSWLTVV.

The J gene is TRBJ2-7, the V gene TRBV19; perhaps TRBD1 as D (6 bases). Germline V CDR1 and CDR2: LNHDA, SQIVND (reference sequence). Trimming removed 2 bases at V and 0 bases at J, with 17 bases between. The CDR3 runs 17 residues. CDR3 in amino acids: CASSISGAIQRSYEQYF. CDR3 bases: TGTGCCAGTAGTATATCAGGGGCGATTCAACGCTCCTACGAGCAGTACTTC.

The chain couples TRBV6-5 to TRBJ1-2; TRBD1 matches at 9 bases. This CDR3 is built from 13 residues. V was pared by 8 bases and J by 8 bases, with 9 bases of the junction left unmatched. Germline values: CDR1 MNHEY, CDR2 SVGAGI. The CDR3 bases are TGTGCCAGCGGCAGGACAGGGGTTTACGGCTACACCTTC. Amino acids: CASGRTGVYGYTF.

The J gene is TRBJ1-1, the V gene TRBV25-1; possible D gene TRBD1, 5 bases. CDR1 and CDR2 (germline): MGHDK, SYGVNS. This CDR3 comprises 13 residues. V was clipped by 4 bases and J by 5 bases, with 11 bases between them. The CDR3 DNA reads TGTGCCAGCAGTGGTCAGGGATATACTGAAGCTTTCTTT. It codes for CASSGQGYTEAFF.

The chain carries TRBV5-1 and TRBJ1-1, with 9 nucleotides matching TRBD1. This CDR3 region has 14 residues. Germline V CDR1 and CDR2: SGHRS, YFSETQ. Trimming took 7 bases from V and 5 from J; bases not matched to a gene: 9. The CDR3 sequence: CASGTGGRGTEAFF. The CDR3 DNA follows: TGCGCCAGCGGAACAGGGGGCCGGGGAACTGAAGCTTTCTTT.

The chain is built from TRBV5-1 and TRBJ1-4; 10 bases are shared with TRBD1. V trimming: 5 bases; J trimming: 11 bases; junction bases outside the gene matches: 9. Germline values: CDR1 SGHRS, CDR2 YFSETQ. The CDR3 sequence is 14 residues long. The CDR3 nucleotides read TGCGCCAGCAGTCAGGGACAGGGGATTGGGAAACTGTTTTTT. Residues: CASSQGQGIGKLFF.

The genes are TRBV19 and TRBJ1-1; a weak D match, TRBD1 (5 bases). Germline assignment: CDR1 LNHDA and CDR2 SQIVND (reference sequence). The CDR3 length is 12 residues. V lost 3 bases to trimming and J lost 11 bases, with 13 bases between them. CDR3 region: CASSIGATTAFF. CDR3 coding DNA: TGTGCCAGTAGTATTGGGGCCACGACCGCTTTCTTT.

This chain joins TRBV13 and TRBJ1-5; 11 nucleotides align to TRBD1. The CDR3 length is 18 residues. Germline V gives CDR1 PRHDT, CDR2 FYEKMQ (reference sequence). V shed 4 bases and J 2 bases; nucleotides not matched to a gene: 10. In DNA, the CDR3 is TGTGCCAGCAGCTCCCGGACAGGGGGCGGAGAGGGCAATCAGCCCCAGCATTTT. It translates to CASSSRTGGGEGNQPQHF.

Comments on this clone: It may be a read error: a sequence one base away is much more abundant. The rearrangement joins TRBV6-5 to TRBJ1-6, with D maybe TRBD1 (5 bases). V lost 0 bases to trimming and J lost 12 bases, with 18 bases between them. The CDR3 loop spans 16 amino acids. CDR1 is MNHEY and CDR2 is SVGAGI in the germline V gene. CDR3 bases: TGTGCCAGCAGTTACTCGACGACAGCGTGGGATTTACCCCTCCACTTT. Translation gives CASSYSTTAWDLPLHF.

This chain uses TRBV24-1 with TRBJ2-2, with 11 positions matching TRBD1. The ends lost 9 bases at V and 7 bases at J; junction bases unmatched: 18. CDR1 KGHDR and CDR2 SFDVKD come from the germline V gene. This CDR3 region has 18 residues. CDR3 sequence reads: CATGTGGYGRADGGELFF. The CDR3 bases are TGTGCCACCGGGACAGGGGGTTACGGGAGGGCCGATGGCGGGGAGCTGTTTTTT.

This sequence joins TRBV10-1 and TRBJ2-1; the match to TRBD2 covers 8 bases. The J segment lost 0 bases and the V segment lost 6 bases, leaving 7 bases of the junction unmatched. The CDR3 runs to 16 residues. Germline-derived CDR1 and CDR2 are WNHNN and SYGVQD (reference sequence). CDR3 sequence: CASSPNSGASYNEQFF. Written as DNA, the CDR3 is TGCGCCAGCAGCCCCAATAGCGGGGCCTCCTACAATGAGCAGTTCTTC.

V and J are TRBV11-2 and TRBJ1-1; D is unresolved. The CDR3 length is 14 residues. Deletions cut 6 bases from V and 4 bases from J, with 15 bases between. Germline loops: CDR1 SGHAT, CDR2 FQNNGV. In DNA, the CDR3 is TGTGCCAGCAGGCGGGCTCAACCCTTCACTGAAGCTTTCTTT. Translation: CASRRAQPFTEAFF. Drawing the rest from reference TRBV11-2 and TRBJ1-1, the complete variable domain is EAGVAQSPRYKIIEKRQSVAFWCNPISGHATLYWYQQILGQGPKLLIQFQNNGVVDDSQLPKDRFSAERLKGVDSTLKIQPAKLEDSAVYLCASRRAQPFTEAFFGQGTRLTVV.

The V and J genes are TRBV7-8 and TRBJ2-7; TRBD2 agrees at 13 bases. CDR3 size: 16 residues. The ends lost 5 bases at V and 5 bases at J; junction bases unmatched: 9. Germline loops: CDR1 SGHVS, CDR2 FQNEAQ. CDR3 bases: TGTGCCAGCAGCACCTGGACTAGCGGGAGCCCCCACGAGCAGTACTTC. This sequence encodes CASSTWTSGSPHEQYF.